The rows below give T cell receptor beta chains drawn from one sample of a study of radiotherapy plus CTLA-4 blockade in lung cancer. Assay used: immunoSEQ multiplex PCR; TCRdb lists only in-frame clones, some missing. The table records approximately 41,000 clones, 65% to 75% of them present only once. The source was peripheral blood, collected from a patient treated with radiotherapy plus ipilimumab. Source of these receptors: a human donor with non-small cell lung cancer who had stable disease on radiotherapy plus ipilimumab. The CDR3 runs from the conserved cysteine through the conserved F or W. The order of the fields is J gene, D gene, clone size, V gene, CDR3 protein, CDR3 DNA. D genes are given only for firm matches. Where a row states a size, it is once, few, many or the class of an expanded clone; other rows omit it.

J: TRBJ2-5
D: NA
size: NA
V: TRBV7-6
CDR3: CASSLEGGTFNGVTQYF
DNA: TGTGCCAGCAGCTTAGAGGGGGGGACTTTCAACGGTGTGACCCAGTACTTC

J: TRBJ1-1
D: NA
size: NA
V: TRBV7-9
CDR3: CASSPRLMNTEAFF
DNA: TGTGCCAGCAGCCCGCGCCTAATGAACACTGAAGCTTTCTTT

J: TRBJ1-2
D: NA
size: NA
V: TRBV7-2
CDR3: CASSQYVSPRGGYTF
DNA: TGTGCCAGCAGCCAATATGTCAGCCCTCGCGGTGGCTACACCTTC

J: TRBJ2-1
D: TRBD1
size: NA
V: TRBV15
CDR3: CATSSGGTGYNEQFF
DNA: TGTGCCACCAGCAGTGGAGGGACAGGGTACAATGAGCAGTTCTTC

J: TRBJ2-5
D: TRBD1
size: NA
V: TRBV2
CDR3: CASRRGTGLIQETQYF
DNA: TGTGCCAGCAGGCGGGGGACAGGGCTAATCCAAGAGACCCAGTACTTC

J: TRBJ1-1
D: NA
size: once
V: TRBV6-1
CDR3: CASSYEPNTEAFF
DNA: TGTGCCAGCAGTTATGAGCCAAACACTGAAGCTTTCTTT

J: TRBJ2-2
D: NA
size: NA
V: TRBV7-8
CDR3: CASSLNTGELFF
DNA: TGTGCCAGCAGCCTTAACACCGGGGAGCTGTTTTTT

J: TRBJ1-6
D: TRBD1
size: medium-sized
V: TRBV7-9
CDR3: CASSPPDRIGNSPLHF
DNA: TGTGCCAGCAGCCCCCCGGACAGGATCGGTAATTCACCCCTCCACTTT

J: TRBJ2-5
D: NA
size: few
V: TRBV25-1
CDR3: CASSEWTGGQETQYF
DNA: TGTGCCAGCAGTGAATGGACAGGAGGGCAAGAGACCCAGTACTTC

J: TRBJ2-1
D: TRBD1
size: NA
V: TRBV5-1
CDR3: CASSLPGGDSNEQFF
DNA: TGCGCCAGCAGCTTGCCAGGGGGTGATTCCAATGAGCAGTTCTTC

J: TRBJ2-5
D: TRBD2
size: NA
V: TRBV9
CDR3: CASSVGTSGGIQETQYF
DNA: TGTGCCAGCAGCGTAGGGACTAGCGGGGGCATTCAAGAGACCCAGTACTTC

J: TRBJ1-2
D: TRBD1
size: NA
V: TRBV6-5
CDR3: CASSYIRTGGNYGYTF
DNA: TGTGCCAGCAGTTACATCAGGACAGGGGGAAACTATGGCTACACCTTC

J: TRBJ1-1
D: TRBD1
size: few
V: TRBV10-3
CDR3: CAIGTGVGTEAFF
DNA: TGTGCCATAGGGACAGGGGTCGGCACTGAAGCTTTCTTT

J: TRBJ2-3
D: NA
size: NA
V: TRBV18
CDR3: CASSPMVADTDTQYF
DNA: TGTGCCAGCTCACCAATGGTAGCGGACACAGATACGCAGTATTTT

J: TRBJ1-5
D: TRBD1
size: NA
V: TRBV2
CDR3: CASHGTGGGQPQHF
DNA: TGTGCCAGCCATGGGACAGGGGGCGGTCAGCCCCAGCATTTT

J: TRBJ1-2
D: NA
size: NA
V: TRBV5-1
CDR3: CASSLAGGTNYGYTF
DNA: TGCGCCAGCAGCTTGGCCGGGGGAACGAATTATGGCTACACCTTC

J: TRBJ2-7
D: TRBD2
size: NA
V: TRBV27
CDR3: CASSLTIASGDYEQYF
DNA: TGTGCCAGCAGTTTAACTATTGCTAGCGGGGACTACGAGCAGTACTTC

J: TRBJ2-2
D: NA
size: few
V: TRBV4-1
CDR3: CASQYGLNTGELFF
DNA: TGCGCCAGCCAATATGGACTGAACACCGGGGAGCTGTTTTTT

J: TRBJ2-2
D: NA
size: NA
V: TRBV28
CDR3: CASSLLTGELFF
DNA: TGTGCCAGCAGTCTCCTCACCGGGGAGCTGTTTTTT

J: TRBJ2-2
D: TRBD1
size: NA
V: TRBV11-3
CDR3: CASSRGTGGSTGELFF
DNA: TGTGCCAGCAGCCGGGGGACAGGGGGTAGTACCGGGGAGCTGTTTTTT

J: TRBJ1-2
D: TRBD1
size: NA
V: TRBV29-1
CDR3: CSVEGTGKLYGYTF
DNA: TGCAGCGTTGAGGGGACAGGGAAATTGTATGGCTACACCTTC

J: TRBJ1-6
D: NA
size: NA
V: TRBV5-4
CDR3: CASSLDPNGYSPLHF
DNA: TGTGCCAGCAGCTTGGATCCGAACGGTTATTCACCCCTCCACTTT

J: TRBJ1-6
D: NA
size: NA
V: TRBV5-1
CDR3: CASRLTAYSPLHF
DNA: TGCGCCAGCAGATTGACAGCCTATTCACCCCTCCACTTT

J: TRBJ1-6
D: TRBD1
size: NA
V: TRBV4-1
CDR3: CASSYIGTDNSPLHF
DNA: TGCGCCAGCAGCTATATAGGGACAGATAATTCACCCCTCCACTTT

J: TRBJ2-5
D: TRBD2
size: NA
V: TRBV7-2
CDR3: CASSRSWGGETQYF
DNA: TGTGCCAGCAGCCGAAGCTGGGGGGGGGAGACCCAGTACTTC

J: TRBJ1-1
D: NA
size: NA
V: TRBV10-1
CDR3: CASKGQGWNTEAFF
DNA: TGCGCCAGCAAGGGGCAGGGCTGGAACACTGAAGCTTTCTTT